What follows are 32 T cell receptor beta chains derived from one specimen sequenced in a study of cytomegalovirus exposure and HLA in healthy donors. Clones were read by immunoSEQ multiplex PCR, and TCRdb kept only the in-frame ones, dropping some. The table shows some 150,000 clones, with 85% to 90% occurring only once. The specimen sequenced was PBMCs. The receptors were gathered from a woman between 18 and 30 years old in good health and CMV-seropositive.

This clone has just one count. V gene TRBV2 combines with J gene TRBJ2-3; 12 positions match TRBD2. The CDR3 is 15 amino acids. V lost 6 bases to trimming and J lost 4 bases; unmatched junction nucleotides: 5. CDR1 is SNHLY, CDR2 FYNNEI, per germline. The CDR3: CASRSSGRAPDTQYF. The CDR3 region has the DNA TGTGCCAGCAGATCTAGCGGGAGGGCCCCAGATACGCAGTATTTT.

The V and J genes are TRBV30 and TRBJ2-1, with 7 bases matching TRBD2. CDR3 size: 14 residues. V lost 3 bases to trimming and J lost 5 bases; unmatched junction nucleotides: 7. The germline V gene encodes CDR1 GTSNPN and CDR2 SVGIG (reference sequence). For the CDR3, the DNA is TGTGCCTGGAGGGGAGGGACTGCAAACAATGAGCAGTTCTTC. Translation gives CAWRGGTANNEQFF.

The rearrangement joins TRBV5-4 to TRBJ2-5, with TRBD2 matching over 15 bases. The V and J ends lost 4 bases and 3 bases, in that order; junction bases with no gene match: 1. CDR3 length: 15 residues. Per the germline V gene, CDR1 is SGHNT and CDR2 is YYREEE (reference sequence). CDR3 sequence reads: CASSRTSGREETQYF. The CDR3 DNA reads TGTGCCAGCAGCAGGACTAGCGGGAGGGAAGAGACCCAGTACTTC.

The chain combines TRBV5-1 with TRBJ2-2; no clear D gene. CDR3 length: 14 residues. The germline V and J ends were trimmed by 5 bases and 0 bases, with 8 bases remaining between them. The germline V gene encodes CDR1 SGHRS and CDR2 YFSETQ. For the CDR3, the DNA is TGCGCCAGCAGTTCGGTCACGAACACCGGGGAGCTGTTTTTT. Its protein product is CASSSVTNTGELFF.

The CDR3 is CASSQGQGLADTQYF. CDR3 DNA: TGTGCCAGCAGCCAGGGGCAGGGGTTAGCAGATACGCAGTATTTT. The rearrangement links TRBV7-2 to TRBJ2-3; TRBD1 is a possible D gene (6 bases). Germline V gene sequence: CDR1 SGHTA, CDR2 FQGNSA. The CDR3 has 15 residues. V lost 5 bases, J lost 4 bases, and 16 bases lay in between.

The chain combines TRBV6-5 with TRBJ1-2; tentatively, D is TRBD1 (6 bases). V gave up 0 bases and J gave up 6 bases, with 17 bases separating them. Germline lookup yields CDR1 MNHEY and CDR2 SVGAGI. CDR3 length: 16 residues. CDR3: CASSYSLRGGRNGYTF. The CDR3 bases are TGTGCCAGCAGTTACTCGTTGCGGGGGGGGCGGAATGGCTACACCTTC.

In regard to this clone: The same CDR3 arises from other DNA sequences in this sample as well. The genes are TRBV11-3 and TRBJ2-7; 12 nucleotides align to TRBD2. V trimming: 3 bases; J trimming: 4 bases; junction bases outside the gene matches: 1. This CDR3 contains 14 residues. In germline, CDR1 is SGHNT, CDR2 YENEEA. The CDR3 loop is CASSLTSGSYEQYF. The DNA of the CDR3 is TGTGCCAGCAGCTTGACTAGCGGGAGTTACGAGCAGTACTTC.

This clone turned up a few times. The chain has TRBV7-2 and TRBJ1-5; no clear D gene. This CDR3 has 14 amino acids. V lost 3 bases to trimming and J lost 1 base, with 7 bases between them. Germline CDR1 reads SGHTA; CDR2 reads FQGNSA. CDR3 residues: CASSLAVSNQPQHF. For the CDR3, the DNA is TGTGCCAGCAGCTTGGCGGTCAGCAATCAGCCCCAGCATTTT.

This rearrangement joins TRBV19 to TRBJ2-7; D is uncertain. Trimming took 1 base from V and 4 from J, leaving 11 bases between them. Per germline, CDR1 LNHDA and CDR2 SQIVND (reference sequence). This CDR3 contains 14 residues. The CDR3 DNA sequence: TGTGCCAGTAGTATAGCAACCGAGTATTACGAGCAGTACTTC. Protein sequence: CASSIATEYYEQYF.

The V and J genes are TRBV7-2 and TRBJ2-1; 9 bases align to TRBD2. J lost 4 bases, V lost 5 bases, and 3 bases had no gene match. The germline V gene encodes CDR1 SGHTA and CDR2 FQGNSA. The CDR3 runs to 14 residues. The CDR3 sequence: CASSQLAGYNEQFF. Written as DNA, the CDR3 is TGTGCCAGCAGCCAACTAGCGGGTTACAATGAGCAGTTCTTC.

The chain employs TRBV19 and TRBJ2-1, with 7 bases aligning to TRBD1. This CDR3 comprises 15 residues. Looked up from germline, CDR1 is LNHDA and CDR2 is SQIVND (reference sequence). V trimming: 6 bases; J trimming: 4 bases; junction bases outside the gene matches: 9. For the CDR3, the DNA is TGTGCCAGTAGGAACCCCGGGACAGCTTACAATGAGCAGTTCTTC. This sequence encodes CASRNPGTAYNEQFF.

This rearrangement joins TRBV20-1 to TRBJ2-1; no definite D call. The CDR3 is made up of 10 amino acids. Trimming removed 4 bases from V and 4 bases from J, with 2 bases in between. Germline V gene sequence: CDR1 DFQATT, CDR2 SNEGSKA (reference sequence). Here the CDR3 reads CSATYNEQFF. The CDR3 DNA reads TGCAGTGCTACATACAATGAGCAGTTCTTC.

This sequence joins TRBV6-4 and TRBJ2-1; D perhaps matches TRBD2 (6 bases). CDR3 length: 14 amino acids. The V end was cut by 5 bases, the J end by 3 bases, with 11 bases between. Germline lookup yields CDR1 MRHNA and CDR2 SNTAGT. The DNA of the CDR3 is TGTGCCAGCAGTCCGGACTATGACTACAATGAGCAGTTCTTC. It encodes CASSPDYDYNEQFF.

This chain joins TRBV25-1 and TRBJ1-2, with D maybe TRBD1 (6 bases). Trimming removed 4 bases from V and 2 bases from J, with 17 bases in between. CDR3 length: 16 amino acids. Germline V gene data show CDR1 as MGHDK and CDR2 as SYGVNS. CDR3 sequence reads: CASSAWSGAENYGYTF. The CDR3 DNA follows: TGTGCCAGCAGTGCATGGTCAGGGGCCGAAAACTATGGCTACACCTTC.

The rearrangement links TRBV5-1 to TRBJ1-2; 7 positions agree with TRBD1. CDR3 size: 14 residues. Germline loops: CDR1 SGHRS, CDR2 YFSETQ. V lost 6 bases and J lost 3; bases outside the gene matches: 8. The CDR3 sequence is CASKEGANDYGYTF. The CDR3 DNA reads TGCGCCAGCAAGGAGGGGGCGAATGACTATGGCTACACCTTC.

J is TRBJ1-2 and V is TRBV11-2; D is unclear. Trimming took off 1 base at V and 2 bases at J, with 8 bases between the two ends. The germline V gene has CDR1 SGHAT and CDR2 FQNNGV. CDR3 length: 14 residues. The CDR3 DNA sequence: TGTGCCAGCAGCTTAGCTAGCGGCAACTATGGCTACACCTTC. Translation gives CASSLASGNYGYTF.

The chain carries TRBV5-1 and TRBJ1-4, with unresolved D. This CDR3 contains 16 residues. V lost 4 bases and J lost 0, with 13 bases in between. The V gene's germline CDR1 is SGHRS and CDR2 YFSETQ. The CDR3 sequence is CASSPDTPATNEKLFF. The CDR3 nucleotides are TGCGCCAGCAGCCCCGACACACCTGCAACTAATGAAAAACTGTTTTTT.

The J gene is TRBJ1-2, the V gene TRBV15; D is unresolved. Germline V lookup: CDR1 LNHNV, CDR2 YYDKDF (reference sequence). This CDR3 has 14 amino acids. Trimming took off 1 base at V and 7 bases at J, with 13 bases between the two ends. The CDR3 protein is CATSRADSLGGYTF. As DNA, the CDR3 is TGTGCCACCAGCAGAGCGGACTCCCTCGGTGGCTACACCTTC.

V is TRBV4-1 and J is TRBJ1-2, with TRBD1 as a possible D gene (6 bases). Germline assignment: CDR1 MGHRA and CDR2 YSYEKL. The CDR3 is 16 residues long. Trimming pared 3 bases from V and 4 bases from J, leaving 18 bases between. The CDR3: CASSHSSGGLGYGYTF. The DNA for the CDR3 is TGCGCCAGCAGCCACTCATCGGGGGGCTTGGGCTATGGCTACACCTTC.

The V gene is TRBV7-9, the J gene TRBJ2-2; 8 bases fit TRBD2. Trimming removed 2 bases from V and 5 bases from J; junction bases left unmatched: 4. Germline values: CDR1 SEHNR, CDR2 FQNEAQ (reference sequence). The CDR3 consists of 15 residues. The CDR3 protein is CASSLLAGGTGELFF. The CDR3 bases are TGTGCCAGCAGCTTACTCGCGGGAGGTACCGGGGAGCTGTTTTTT.

The rearrangement uses TRBV21-1 and TRBJ1-1; no check of the table's D call, TRBD1, against the DNA was made. TRBV21-1 is a pseudogene segment. CDR3 length: 12 amino acids. The chain's CDR3 is CASRSQGIEAFF. As DNA, the CDR3 is TGTGCCAGCAGATCTCAGGGGATTGAAGCTTTCTTT.

V is TRBV11-3 and J is TRBJ1-2, with a weak D call TRBD1 (5 bases). Germline V CDR1 and CDR2: SGHNT, YENEEA. V gave up 7 bases and J gave up 0 bases, with 12 bases separating them. The CDR3 is 14 amino acids. Written as DNA, the CDR3 is TGTGCCAGCAACAAGACAGAAACTAACTATGGCTACACCTTC. This sequence encodes CASNKTETNYGYTF.

This chain connects TRBV11-2 to TRBJ2-7; TRBD2 might be the D (5 bases). CDR3 length: 12 amino acids. V was shortened by 2 bases and J by 12 bases, with 14 bases between the two germline ends. Germline CDR1 and CDR2: SGHAT and FQNNGV. In DNA form, the CDR3 reads TGTGCCAGCAGCTTAAGCCGCGCCCGGGGGTACTTC. Protein: CASSLSRARGYF.

The rearrangement joins TRBV19 to TRBJ2-7, with 11 bases lining up with TRBD1. This CDR3 contains 15 residues. CDR1 is LNHDA, CDR2 SQIVND, per germline (reference sequence). V lost 5 bases to trimming and J lost 6 bases; unmatched junction nucleotides: 9. This CDR3 is CASSPGTGGPREQYF. The CDR3 coding sequence is TGTGCCAGTAGTCCCGGGACAGGGGGACCTCGCGAGCAGTACTTC. Full variable domain (rest looked up from reference TRBV19 and TRBJ2-7): DGGITQSPKYLFRKEGQNVTLSCEQNLNHDAMYWYRQDPGQGLRLIYYSQIVNDFQKGDIAEGYSVSREKKESFPLTVTSAQKNPTAFYLCASSPGTGGPREQYFGPGTRLTVT.

The chain carries TRBV6-5 and TRBJ2-7, with a tentative D call TRBD2 (6 bases). The ends were cut back, 7 bases at V and 0 bases at J, with 10 bases in the middle. The CDR3 loop spans 13 amino acids. Looked up from germline, CDR1 is MNHEY and CDR2 is SVGAGI. CDR3 loop: CASNRGSSYEQYF. The DNA for the CDR3 is TGTGCCAGCAATCGGGGGAGCTCCTACGAGCAGTACTTC.

The CDR3 here is CASRLAGGRQYF. The DNA for the CDR3 is TGTGCCAGCAGACTAGCGGGAGGAAGGCAGTACTTC. The chain combines TRBV6-1 with TRBJ2-7; 12 bases fit TRBD2. This CDR3 is 12 amino acids long. Germline assignment: CDR1 MNHNS and CDR2 SASEGT. V dropped 6 bases and J dropped 9; count of bases not matched to a gene: 3.

V is TRBV10-3 and J is TRBJ1-3; possible D gene TRBD1, 5 bases. Trimming took 0 bases from V and 2 from J, leaving 8 bases between them. The CDR3 covers 15 residues. CDR1 ENHRY and CDR2 SYGVKD come from the germline V gene. CDR3 bases: TGTGCCATCAGTGAGTCCCCGGGGGCTGGAAACACCATATATTTT. It codes for CAISESPGAGNTIYF.

The rearrangement joins TRBV5-1 to TRBJ1-2; maybe TRBD1 (6 bases). Between the trimmed V and J ends, which lost 4 bases and 7 bases, there was a span of 20 bases. Germline CDR1 reads SGHRS; CDR2 reads YFSETQ. This CDR3 comprises 15 residues. For the CDR3, the DNA is TGCGCCAGCAGCATAACGGTCGCGGGGGCCGCTGGCTACACCTTC. Amino acids: CASSITVAGAAGYTF.

This chain links TRBV15 with TRBJ2-1; the match to TRBD2 covers 8 bases. CDR1 is LNHNV and CDR2 is YYDKDF in the germline V gene (reference sequence). J gave up 7 bases and V 1 base, and 9 bases lay outside the gene matches. The CDR3 contains 16 residues. This CDR3 reads CATSRVAGRARNEQFF. The CDR3 region has the DNA TGTGCCACCAGCAGAGTAGCCGGGAGGGCGAGGAATGAGCAGTTCTTC.

This clone was seen just once. The chain links TRBV30 to TRBJ2-1, with TRBD2 matching over 12 bases. This CDR3 comprises 16 residues. J was trimmed by 7 bases and V by 0 bases; bases with no gene match: 7. Looked up from germline, CDR1 is GTSNPN and CDR2 is SVGIG (reference sequence). CDR3 loop: CAWSVSLAGGQNEQFF. The CDR3 DNA follows: TGTGCCTGGAGTGTATCTCTAGCGGGAGGGCAGAATGAGCAGTTCTTC.

V and J are TRBV10-3 and TRBJ2-5; TRBD2 agrees at 9 bases. With 4 bases clipped from V and 4 bases from J, the junction kept 7 bases outside the gene matches. The CDR3 sequence is 15 residues long. CDR1 ENHRY and CDR2 SYGVKD come from the germline V gene. The CDR3 loop is CAISVSAGGLETQYF. The DNA of the CDR3 is TGTGCCATCAGTGTGTCAGCGGGAGGCTTAGAGACCCAGTACTTC.

V and J are TRBV5-1 and TRBJ2-7; TRBD2 agrees at 10 bases. This CDR3 has 16 amino acids. The ends lost 2 bases at V and 7 bases at J; junction bases unmatched: 12. From germline, CDR1 is SGHRS and CDR2 YFSETQ. This CDR3 is CASSFQGTSEAGEQYF. CDR3 nucleotide sequence: TGCGCCAGCAGCTTTCAAGGGACTAGCGAGGCTGGGGAGCAGTACTTC.